This passage covers 24 T cell receptor beta chains from one sample sequenced in a study of technical replicates of blood from a handful of donors. TCRdb keeps only in-frame clones here, not all; method: immunoSEQ multiplex PCR. The sample carries 60,000 to 85,000 clones, 91% recorded once. Sequencing was done on a sample of T cells isolated from PBMCs. The receptors shown here come from a human donor in good health.

This chain uses TRBV6-1 with TRBJ1-1, with D perhaps matching TRBD1 (5 bases). The germline gives CDR1 MNHNS, CDR2 SASEGT. This CDR3 spans 14 amino acids. Trimming took off 6 bases at V and 0 bases at J, with 11 bases between the two ends. Here the CDR3 reads CASSSGGMNTEAFF. CDR3 coding DNA: TGTGCCAGCAGCTCGGGGGGGATGAACACTGAAGCTTTCTTT.

This chain links TRBV9 with TRBJ2-2, with a weak D call TRBD2 (6 bases). This CDR3 is built from 15 residues. In germline, CDR1 is SGDLS, CDR2 YYNGEE. V was pared by 4 bases and J by 1 base, with 11 bases between. The CDR3 spells CASSPQTRNTGELFF. In DNA form, the CDR3 reads TGTGCCAGCAGCCCGCAGACTAGGAACACCGGGGAGCTGTTTTTT.

J is TRBJ1-2 and V is TRBV27; D is perhaps TRBD1 (5 bases). CDR1 and CDR2 from the germline V gene are MNHEY and SMNVEV (reference sequence). V was pared by 0 bases and J by 0 bases, with 14 bases between. CDR3 length: 17 amino acids. The CDR3 loop reads CASSLSRGGAPNYGYTF. CDR3 coding DNA: TGTGCCAGCAGTTTATCCCGGGGGGGAGCGCCTAACTATGGCTACACCTTC.

This chain joins TRBV7-3 and TRBJ2-2; possibly TRBD1 for D (5 bases). V was pared by 0 bases and J by 5 bases, with 16 bases between. CDR1 is SGHTA, CDR2 FQGTGA, per germline. The CDR3 sequence is 17 residues long. The CDR3 DNA sequence: TGTGCCAGCAGCTTAACGAAGTCAGACAGCCTAACCGGGGAGCTGTTTTTT. This gives the protein CASSLTKSDSLTGELFF.

CDR3 region: CASSYSTGGRNTF. CDR3 nucleotides: TGTGCCAGCAGTTACTCTACAGGGGGACGGAACACCTTC. J is TRBJ1-2 and V is TRBV6-5, with 8 bases identical to TRBD1. CDR1 MNHEY and CDR2 SVGAGI come from the germline V gene. V trimming: 0 bases; J trimming: 12 bases; junction bases outside the gene matches: 6. The CDR3 sequence is 13 residues long.

This clone was detected only once. The chain employs TRBV9 and TRBJ1-5, with D uncertain. V dropped 3 bases and J dropped 3 bases, with 10 bases sitting between them. Germline CDR1 SGDLS, CDR2 YYNGEE. The length of the CDR3 is 14 residues. For the CDR3, the DNA is TGTGCCAGCAGCGCCTCCGGGATCAATCAGCCCCAGCATTTT. Protein sequence: CASSASGINQPQHF.

The chain is built from TRBV28 and TRBJ2-5; D gene uncertain. V was clipped by 3 bases and J by 5 bases, with 4 bases between them. CDR3 length: 11 residues. Germline V gene lookup returns CDR1 MDHEN and CDR2 SYDVKM. CDR3 bases: TGTGCCAGCAGTTTTCAGGAGACCCAGTACTTC. Protein product: CASSFQETQYF.

V and J are TRBV11-2 and TRBJ2-4; a possible D gene is TRBD2 (5 bases). The CDR3 is 15 residues long. Germline loops: CDR1 SGHAT, CDR2 FQNNGV. The V end was cut by 5 bases, the J end by 3 bases, with 14 bases between. The CDR3 coding sequence is TGTGCCAGCAGCCTTGGACTTCTCATCAAAAACATTCAGTACTTC. It specifies CASSLGLLIKNIQYF.

This clone was counted a single time. V and J are TRBV29-1 and TRBJ1-2, with a weak D call TRBD1 (5 bases). The CDR3 length is 14 residues. Trimming removed 1 base from V and 3 bases from J, with 12 bases in between. The germline gives CDR1 SQVTM, CDR2 ANQGSEA. This CDR3 is CSVEGTRKYYGYTF. CDR3 nucleotide sequence: TGCAGCGTTGAAGGGACACGGAAATACTATGGCTACACCTTC.

V and J are TRBV28 and TRBJ1-2; D remains ambiguous. CDR3 length: 14 residues. Germline-derived CDR1 and CDR2 are MDHEN and SYDVKM. Trimming pared 2 bases from V and 1 base from J, leaving 8 bases between. The CDR3 protein is CASSLASYNYGYTF. CDR3 bases: TGTGCCAGCAGTTTAGCGAGCTATAACTATGGCTACACCTTC.

V is TRBV28 and J is TRBJ1-4, with a possible D match to TRBD1 (6 bases). Trimming took 1 base from V and 4 from J, leaving 10 bases between them. The germline V gene encodes CDR1 MDHEN and CDR2 SYDVKM. This CDR3 contains 15 residues. This chain's CDR3 is CASSLSGAGNEKLFF. The DNA of the CDR3 is TGTGCCAGCAGTTTATCAGGGGCGGGTAATGAAAAACTGTTTTTT.

The rearrangement links TRBV9 to TRBJ2-7; D is unresolved. This CDR3 contains 16 residues. Germline V gene sequence: CDR1 SGDLS, CDR2 YYNGEE. The V end lost 0 bases, the J end lost 3 bases, and 16 bases lay between the germline ends. The CDR3 here is CASSVESTGGYYEQYF. CDR3 sequence (DNA): TGTGCCAGCAGCGTAGAATCGACTGGTGGTTACTACGAGCAGTACTTC.

This chain joins TRBV27 and TRBJ2-7, with 7 bases lining up with TRBD1. V lost 8 bases and J lost 3; bases outside the gene matches: 1. The length of the CDR3 is 11 residues. Germline CDR1 MNHEY, CDR2 SMNVEV (reference sequence). Here the CDR3 DNA reads TGTGCCAGCGGGGACAGCTACGAGCAGTACTTC. Protein sequence: CASGDSYEQYF.

V gene TRBV28 combines with J gene TRBJ1-2, with 10 bases matching TRBD1. There are 21 residues in the CDR3. Germline assignment: CDR1 MDHEN and CDR2 SYDVKM. With 3 bases clipped from V and 0 bases from J, the junction kept 19 bases outside the gene matches. CDR3 coding DNA: TGTGCCAGCAGTTTCTATTACGGGACAGGGGAACAGGATGATTCTAACTATGGCTACACCTTC. This codes for CASSFYYGTGEQDDSNYGYTF.

V and J are TRBV7-2 and TRBJ1-1, with D unclear. The germline V and J ends were trimmed by 5 bases and 1 base, with 14 bases remaining between them. This CDR3 has 15 residues. The germline gives CDR1 SGHTA, CDR2 FQGNSA. CDR3 coding DNA: TGTGCCAGCAGCATTGATTTAGGCGGGAACACTGAAGCTTTCTTT. Translation: CASSIDLGGNTEAFF.

The chain uses TRBV19 and TRBJ2-2; maybe TRBD1 (6 bases). Trimming removed 5 bases from V and 1 base from J, with 8 bases in between. The germline gives CDR1 LNHDA, CDR2 SQIVND (reference sequence). The CDR3 loop spans 14 amino acids. As DNA, the CDR3 is TGTGCCAGTAGTTGGACAGAGAACACCGGGGAGCTGTTTTTT. Its translation: CASSWTENTGELFF.

CDR3 loop: CASRRLGTDTQYF. In nucleotides, the CDR3 is TGTGCCAGCAGGAGACTCGGCACAGATACGCAGTATTTT. The chain recombines TRBV27 with TRBJ2-3; no clear D. The CDR3 is 13 amino acids. V was cut by 6 bases and J by 1 base, with 8 bases left in between. Germline loops: CDR1 MNHEY, CDR2 SMNVEV (reference sequence).

The chain couples TRBV7-6 to TRBJ2-1; TRBD2 matches 10 bases. Germline loops: CDR1 SGHVS, CDR2 FNYEAQ. The CDR3 contains 17 residues. Losses at the gene ends were 5 bases for V and 0 bases for J; bases not matched to a gene: 7. The CDR3 loop is CASSMGTSVSSYNEQFF. DNA for the CDR3: TGTGCCAGCAGCATGGGGACTAGCGTGAGCTCCTACAATGAGCAGTTCTTC.

A few counts support this clone. The chain has TRBV19 and TRBJ1-4; the D gene is possibly TRBD1 (6 bases). The V gene lost 4 bases and the J gene lost 0 bases, with 12 bases spanning the gap. This CDR3 has 16 amino acids. Germline V gene sequence: CDR1 LNHDA, CDR2 SQIVND (reference sequence). This CDR3 is CASSTHRDATNEKLFF. The DNA of the CDR3 is TGTGCCAGTAGTACACACAGGGATGCAACTAATGAAAAACTGTTTTTT.

The chain has TRBV5-4 and TRBJ1-2, with TRBD1 matching 8 bases. With 3 bases clipped from V and 2 bases from J, the junction kept 6 bases outside the gene matches. Germline loops: CDR1 SGHNT, CDR2 YYREEE (reference sequence). The length of the CDR3 is 15 residues. The DNA for the CDR3 is TGTGCCAGCAGCTGGACAGGGAGAAGCAACTATGGCTACACCTTC. Amino acids: CASSWTGRSNYGYTF.

This clone was observed once. Compared with germline, one end of the junction differs, possibly owing to a read error. J is TRBJ2-5 and V is TRBV4-2; D assignment may be TRBD1 or TRBD2 (5 bases each). CDR1 and CDR2 (germline): LGHNA, YNFKEQ. The CDR3 runs 14 residues. The CDR3 DNA reads TGTGCCAGCAGTCAAGAGGGGCCTCAAGAGACCCAGTACTTC. Translation: CASSQEGPQETQYF.

The chain joins TRBV7-9 to TRBJ2-5; 14 bases line up with TRBD2. The germline V gene encodes CDR1 SEHNR and CDR2 FQNEAQ (reference sequence). The J segment lost 4 bases and the V segment lost 7 bases, leaving 14 bases of the junction unmatched. The CDR3 covers 18 residues. CDR3 amino acids: CASMLGDTGLAGGETQYF. CDR3 nucleotide sequence: TGTGCCAGCATGCTGGGGGACACAGGACTAGCGGGAGGAGAGACCCAGTACTTC.

This clone was seen once. This chain joins TRBV19 and TRBJ1-3; 8 positions match TRBD1. CDR3 length equals 14 residues. V gave up 7 bases and J gave up 8 bases; unmatched junction bases: 10. Germline CDR1 reads LNHDA; CDR2 reads SQIVND (reference sequence). The chain's CDR3 is CASIPQGAGHTIYF. CDR3 in DNA: TGTGCCAGTATTCCCCAGGGGGCTGGGCACACCATATATTTT.

The CDR3 DNA reads as TGTGCCAGCAGCTTGCCCGGGACAGGAAGGGAGACCCAGTACTTC. It translates to CASSLPGTGRETQYF. The V gene is TRBV5-4, the J gene TRBJ2-5, with TRBD1 identical over 8 bases. Per germline, CDR1 SGHNT and CDR2 YYREEE (reference sequence). The CDR3 extends over 15 amino acids. The junction had 7 bases not matched to a gene; V was cut back by 1 base and J by 5 bases. The whole variable domain, filled in from reference TRBV5-4 and TRBJ2-5, reads ETGVTQSPTHLIKTRGQQVTLRCSSQSGHNTVSWYQQALGQGPQFIFQYYREEENGRGNFPPRFSGLQFPNYSSELNVNALELDDSALYLCASSLPGTGRETQYFGPGTRLLVL.